This TCR beta chain was found in a study of T cell responses to AZD1222 COVID-19 vaccine. Study-wide context: Analyses pooled second doses at about 4 or about 12 weeks.

With respect to this clone: Antigen: not known.

Method: immunoSEQ multiplex PCR; TCRdb's copy keeps in-frame clones and lacks some. The profile shows approximately 140,000 clones, approximately 90% of them singletons. Study conclusions and caveats: An increase in Spike-specific TCR breadth and depth was observed after two AZD1222 doses. The donor cohort was predominantly white British with a female majority, and clonal diversity may have been underestimated.

The CDR3 consists of 14 residues. In germline, CDR1 is SGDLS, CDR2 YYNGEE. Trimming shortened V by 4 bases and J by 4 bases, and 14 bases separated the two germline ends. The specimen was peripheral blood, collected on day 0 of AZD1222 vaccination. The chain joins TRBV9 to TRBJ1-2; D is ambiguous. This TCR was sampled from an adult in good health. The DNA for the CDR3 is TGTGCCAGCAGCTCCCGACACCCTTCCTATGGCTACACCTTC. Translating gives CASSSRHPSYGYTF.